The following is a T cell receptor (beta chain) sequence with its context. The entry originates in a study of patients and donors after allogeneic stem cell transplantation. TCRdb processed the RT-PCR reads anew with MiXCR; each CDR3 protein has one entry. The table includes roughly 880,000 distinct CDR3 sequences, about a sixth detected once. Germline V gives CDR1 SNHLY, CDR2 FYNNEI. J was trimmed by 7 bases and V by 3 bases; bases with no gene match: 10. The CDR3 runs to 15 residues. Material for sequencing was blood, either unsorted or a sorted T cell fraction (not recorded which). The chain carries TRBV2 and TRBJ2-3; TRBD2 matches 7 bases. The TCR comes from a human donor who was either an allogeneic HSCT recipient or a stem cell or donor lymphocyte infusion donor (not recorded which). It is not recorded whose cells these are; they may come from a transplant donor. CDR3 in DNA: TGTGCCAGCAGTGAGGGAAGCGGGGAGTTATATACGCAGTATTTT. It specifies CASSEGSGELYTQYF.